What follows are 29 T cell receptor beta chains derived from one specimen sequenced in a study of vaccination and CD4 T cells after COVID-19. Treatment in this sample: roughly 10-day PBMC culture with coronavirus spike peptide pools or control peptides (ViraFEST assay). Unexposed donor CD4+ T cells predated the COVID-19 pandemic, collected 2011-2018. Their cognate antigens are unknown. The study sequenced cultured CD4+ T cell DNA using the Oncomine TCR Beta short-read assay. After culture, CD4+ T cells served as the source for genomic DNA extraction. TCRdb fed the PCR reads into MiXCR, producing one record per CDR3 protein. The table records 11,000 or so distinct CDR3 sequences, around 37% of them present only once. The sample taken for sequencing was CD4+ T cells from blood, cultured in vitro. These receptors were obtained from a human donor in good health.

This sequence joins TRBV29-1 and TRBJ2-5; TRBD1 might be the D (5 bases). V lost 8 bases and J lost 4, with 11 bases in between. Germline V gene lookup returns CDR1 SQVTM and CDR2 ANQGSEA. The CDR3 extends over 11 amino acids. CDR3 in amino acids: CSIRVGETQYF. CDR3 DNA sequence: TGCAGCATCAGGGTTGGAGAGACCCAGTACTTC.

This clonotype turned up a few times. V usage is TRBV6-2 or TRBV6-3 and J usage is TRBJ2-1; 11 bases line up with TRBD2. The germline CDR1 and CDR2 sequences are MNHEY and SVGEGT. The V gene end was trimmed by 8 bases and the J gene end by 10 bases; junction bases not matched to a gene: 19. CDR3 size: 17 residues. CDR3 nucleotides: TGTGCCAGCCTCCCCGACGTACTAGCGGGAGAATTTGAGGAGCAGTTCTTC. Translating gives CASLPDVLAGEFEEQFF.

This clonotype was seen a handful of times. The rearrangement joins TRBV24-1 to TRBJ2-3; D unclear. From germline, CDR1 is KGHDR and CDR2 SFDVKD. This CDR3 comprises 14 residues. Trimming pared 5 bases from V and 2 bases from J, leaving 10 bases between. CDR3 DNA: TGTGCCACCAGTGCCGCGAGCTCCACAGATACGCAGTATTTT. Protein product: CATSAASSTDTQYF.

This rearrangement joins TRBV7-8 to TRBJ1-2; 10 nucleotides agree with TRBD1. The V and J ends lost 5 bases and 8 bases, in that order; junction bases with no gene match: 11. CDR3 length equals 15 residues. In germline, CDR1 is SGHVS, CDR2 FQNEAQ. The CDR3 nucleotides read TGTGCCAGCAGCACACGGCCGGCGACAGGGGGCGGCTACACCTTC. Protein sequence: CASSTRPATGGGYTF.

This clonotype was detected a few times. This sequence joins TRBV6-1 and TRBJ2-1; 7 positions agree with TRBD2. Trimming cost V 6 bases and J 6 bases; bases outside gene matches: 14. Looked up from germline, CDR1 is MNHNS and CDR2 is SASEGT. The CDR3 sequence is 16 residues long. The CDR3 coding sequence is TGTGCCAGCAGACAGACACCAGCGGGGTCTTCCAATGAGCAGTTCTTC. Translating gives CASRQTPAGSSNEQFF.

The V call is TRBV7-9, the J call TRBJ2-3; 13 nucleotides agree with TRBD2. This CDR3 region has 16 residues. Looked up from germline, CDR1 is SEHNR and CDR2 is FQNEAQ (reference sequence). Trimming took 4 bases from V and 4 from J; bases not matched to a gene: 5. CDR3 sequence: CASSSRLAGGPDTQYF. The CDR3 nucleotides are TGTGCCAGCAGCTCTCGACTAGCGGGAGGTCCAGATACGCAGTATTTT. Looking up the rest from reference TRBV7-9 and TRBJ2-3 gives the full variable domain: DTGVSQNPRHKITKRGQNVTFRCDPISEHNRLYWYRQTLGQGPEFLTYFQNEAQLEKSRLLSDRFSAERPKGSFSTLEIQRTEQGDSAMYLCASSSRLAGGPDTQYFGPGTRLTVL.

This clonotype came up a few times. The rearrangement links TRBV25-1 to TRBJ1-1; 7 bases are shared with TRBD1. CDR1 is MGHDK and CDR2 is SYGVNS in the germline V gene. J gave up 4 bases and V 4 bases, and 9 bases lay outside the gene matches. The CDR3 sequence is 15 residues long. The chain's CDR3 is CASSAPTGDVTEAFF. CDR3 coding DNA: TGTGCCAGCAGTGCGCCAACAGGGGACGTCACTGAAGCTTTCTTT. Together with reference TRBV25-1 and TRBJ1-1, the CDR3 gives the full variable domain: EADIYQTPRYLVIGTGKKITLECSQTMGHDKMYWYQQDPGMELHLIHYSYGVNSTEKGDLSSESTVSRIRTEHFPLTLESARPSHTSQYLCASSAPTGDVTEAFFGQGTRLTVV.

The chain combines TRBV7-2 with TRBJ1-1, with 8 positions matching TRBD1. J gave up 3 bases and V 3 bases, and 3 bases lay outside the gene matches. The CDR3 covers 14 residues. Looked up from germline, CDR1 is SGHTA and CDR2 is FQGNSA. The CDR3 DNA follows: TGTGCCAGCAGCTTTACAGGGGGGGACACTGAAGCTTTCTTT. It specifies CASSFTGGDTEAFF.

This CDR3 is CASSLQGAGANQPQHF. The CDR3 coding sequence is TGTGCCAGCAGTTTACAGGGGGCCGGAGCTAATCAGCCCCAGCATTTT. The genes are TRBV6-5 and TRBJ1-5, with 9 bases matching TRBD1. The CDR3 spans 16 residues. The V gene's germline CDR1 is MNHEY and CDR2 SVGAGI. J was trimmed by 4 bases and V by 4 bases; bases with no gene match: 8.

V is TRBV15 and J is TRBJ2-3; no firm D call. Trimming took 0 bases from V and 4 from J, leaving 8 bases between them. The CDR3 runs to 14 residues. Germline V gives CDR1 LNHNV, CDR2 YYDKDF (reference sequence). Here the CDR3 reads CATSREGGADTQYF. The CDR3 nucleotides read TGTGCCACCAGCAGAGAAGGCGGAGCAGATACGCAGTATTTT.

The chain is built from TRBV7-9 and TRBJ2-3; 9 nucleotides align to TRBD2. The CDR3 totals 15 residues. CDR1 is SEHNR and CDR2 is FQNEAQ in the germline V gene (reference sequence). The V gene end was trimmed by 10 bases and the J gene end by 1 base; junction bases not matched to a gene: 9. The CDR3 region has the DNA TGTGCCAAGGCGGCTAGCGGGACCCGCACAGATACGCAGTATTTT. Its protein product is CAKAASGTRTDTQYF.

V usage is TRBV5-1 and J usage is TRBJ2-2; unclear D gene. CDR1 SGHRS and CDR2 YFSETQ come from the germline V gene. The length of the CDR3 is 14 residues. V dropped 0 bases and J dropped 7 bases, with 10 bases sitting between them. The DNA of the CDR3 is TGCGCCAGCAGCTTGGACACCGAGGACGGGGAGCTGTTTTTT. Protein: CASSLDTEDGELFF.

The chain employs TRBV7-3 and TRBJ2-1; 11 bases map to TRBD1. The CDR3 has 16 amino acids. Germline trimming cut 5 bases from V and 2 bases from J; bases unmatched to any gene: 5. The V gene's germline CDR1 is SGHTA and CDR2 FQGTGA. CDR3 DNA sequence: TGTGCCAGCAGCCCACCGGGACAGGGGGCCTACAATGAGCAGTTCTTC. Translated: CASSPPGQGAYNEQFF.

Here the CDR3 DNA reads TGCAGTGCTACTAGCGGGACGAACACCGGGGAGCTGTTTTTT. Protein product: CSATSGTNTGELFF. The V and J genes are TRBV20-1 and TRBJ2-2; the match to TRBD2 covers 9 bases. Germline V gives CDR1 DFQATT, CDR2 SNEGSKA (reference sequence). The CDR3 has 14 amino acids. V trimming: 4 bases; J trimming: 0 bases; junction bases outside the gene matches: 0.

The J gene is TRBJ1-2, the V gene TRBV20-1; 7 positions match TRBD1. V gave up 1 base and J gave up 4 bases; unmatched junction bases: 9. This CDR3 is 15 amino acids long. Germline V lookup: CDR1 DFQATT, CDR2 SNEGSKA (reference sequence). The CDR3 loop reads CSARASGGTLYGYTF. DNA of the CDR3: TGCAGTGCTAGAGCGTCAGGGGGGACCCTCTATGGCTACACCTTC.

The sample holds a few counts of this clonotype. The chain employs TRBV6-2 or TRBV6-3 and TRBJ2-2; the D is unclear. The germline gives CDR1 MNHEY, CDR2 SVGEGT. The ends were cut back, 5 bases at V and 0 bases at J, with 7 bases in the middle. This CDR3 region has 14 residues. This CDR3 reads CASSTPSNTGELFF. Here the CDR3 DNA reads TGTGCCAGCAGTACACCCTCGAACACCGGGGAGCTGTTTTTT.

This clonotype was found a few times. The rearrangement uses TRBV6-2 or TRBV6-3 and TRBJ1-5; perhaps TRBD1 as D (6 bases). Germline V CDR1 and CDR2: MNHEY, SVGEGT. V was shortened by 2 bases and J by 2 bases, with 16 bases between the two germline ends. The CDR3 extends over 17 amino acids. The chain's CDR3 is CASSYGGTSLRNQPQHF. CDR3 nucleotide sequence: TGTGCCAGCAGTTACGGGGGGACATCCCTACGCAATCAGCCCCAGCATTTT.

The rearrangement links TRBV4-3 to TRBJ1-5; a weak D match, TRBD1 (5 bases). Germline loops: CDR1 LGHNA, CDR2 YSLEER. This CDR3 contains 15 residues. V lost 1 base and J lost 2, with 9 bases in between. CDR3 region: CASSQAGERNQPQHF. In DNA form, the CDR3 reads TGCGCCAGCAGCCAAGCGGGGGAGCGCAATCAGCCCCAGCATTTT.

The J gene is TRBJ1-4, the V gene TRBV20-1; a weak D match, TRBD1 (5 bases). This CDR3 has 14 amino acids. Trimming removed 5 bases at V and 7 bases at J, with 17 bases between. From germline, CDR1 is DFQATT and CDR2 SNEGSKA (reference sequence). CDR3 nucleotides: TGCAGTGCTCCGAACGGGGCTTCCGGTGAAAAACTGTTTTTT. Its protein product is CSAPNGASGEKLFF.

The gene calls are TRBV29-1 and TRBJ1-1, with D maybe TRBD1 (6 bases). Trimming took off 7 bases at V and 0 bases at J, with 18 bases between the two ends. Germline-derived CDR1 and CDR2 are SQVTM and ANQGSEA. This CDR3 spans 15 amino acids. The CDR3 loop reads CSAGGGHGMNTEAFF. DNA for the CDR3: TGCAGCGCCGGCGGGGGGCACGGGATGAACACTGAAGCTTTCTTT. The full variable domain, in which reference TRBV29-1 and TRBJ1-1 provide the parts outside the CDR3, is SAVISQKPSRDICQRGTSLTIQCQVDSQVTMMFWYRQQPGQSLTLIATANQGSEATYESGFVIDKFPISRPNLTFSTLTVSNMSPEDSSIYLCSAGGGHGMNTEAFFGQGTRLTVV.

This clonotype has a handful of counts. This rearrangement joins TRBV6-5 to TRBJ2-5; 7 bases are shared with TRBD2. The CDR3 has 16 residues. Germline CDR1 reads MNHEY; CDR2 reads SVGAGI. The V segment lost 2 bases and the J segment 1 base; nucleotides outside the gene matches: 7. For the CDR3, the DNA is TGTGCCAGCAGTTACGGGGGAGGGGACCTCCAAGAGACCCAGTACTTC. This encodes CASSYGGGDLQETQYF.

This clonotype was counted a few times. The chain joins TRBV7-8 to TRBJ1-6; TRBD1 matches 7 bases. Germline V CDR1 and CDR2: SGHVS, FQNEAQ. The CDR3 is 18 residues long. J lost 6 bases, V lost 5 bases, and 16 bases had no gene match. The CDR3 loop reads CASSRRGGDSERNSPLHF. The CDR3 DNA reads TGTGCCAGCAGCCGCAGGGGGGGGGATTCGGAACGTAATTCACCCCTCCACTTT.

The V gene is TRBV6-1, the J gene TRBJ2-7, with 9 bases matching TRBD2. This CDR3 contains 15 residues. After removal of 0 bases from V and 0 bases from J, the junction contained 0 bases not matched to a gene. Germline assignment: CDR1 MNHNS and CDR2 SASEGT. CDR3 in amino acids: CASSEASGSSYEQYF. CDR3 DNA: TGTGCCAGCAGTGAAGCTAGCGGGAGCTCCTACGAGCAGTACTTC.

This clonotype was seen a few times. The rearrangement joins TRBV7-9 to TRBJ1-2; D is uncertain. Trimming left V 6 bases short and J 6 bases short, with 14 bases between. There are 13 residues in the CDR3. Germline V CDR1 and CDR2: SEHNR, FQNEAQ (reference sequence). CDR3 region: CASSTRDTDGYTF. The CDR3 DNA is TGTGCCAGCAGTACTCGAGACACGGATGGCTACACCTTC.

This chain connects TRBV7-9 to TRBJ2-7; D may be TRBD2 (6 bases). V lost 2 bases to trimming and J lost 2 bases, with 22 bases between them. CDR1 is SEHNR, CDR2 FQNEAQ, per germline (reference sequence). The CDR3 has 18 residues. The CDR3: CASSLLGLPPTAPYEQYF. The DNA for the CDR3 is TGTGCCAGCAGCTTATTGGGACTTCCTCCCACCGCGCCCTACGAGCAGTACTTC.

This clonotype has a handful of counts. The CDR3 DNA is TGTGCCAGCATGCAGGGCGGCACCGGGGAGCTGTTTTTT. Translated: CASMQGGTGELFF. The chain recombines TRBV6-1 with TRBJ2-2, with D perhaps matching TRBD1 (5 bases). The CDR3 length is 13 residues. The germline V gene encodes CDR1 MNHNS and CDR2 SASEGT. The V gene lost 7 bases and the J gene lost 4 bases, with 10 bases spanning the gap.

V gene TRBV4-2 combines with J gene TRBJ2-7; 8 nucleotides line up with TRBD2. Germline V CDR1 and CDR2: LGHNA, YNFKEQ. The J segment lost 4 bases and the V segment lost 4 bases, leaving 18 bases of the junction unmatched. CDR3 length equals 18 residues. CDR3 in DNA: TGTGCCAGCAGCCGAGCGTCGGGGGGGTTGGAAGGGGGATACGAGCAGTACTTC. The encoded protein is CASSRASGGLEGGYEQYF.

In its sample, this clonotype was seen a few times. This rearrangement joins TRBV27 to TRBJ2-2, with D maybe TRBD2 (6 bases). The length of the CDR3 is 15 residues. Germline V gives CDR1 MNHEY, CDR2 SMNVEV (reference sequence). V was shortened by 7 bases and J by 6 bases, with 18 bases between the two germline ends. The CDR3 sequence: CASKTVGRQAGELFF. The DNA for the CDR3 is TGTGCCAGCAAAACGGTGGGGAGGCAGGCCGGGGAGCTGTTTTTT.

The V and J genes are TRBV19 and TRBJ2-5; D remains unclear. V lost 3 bases to trimming and J lost 5 bases, with 4 bases between them. The CDR3 sequence is 11 residues long. The germline V gene has CDR1 LNHDA and CDR2 SQIVND (reference sequence). The CDR3 here is CASSIMETQYF. The CDR3, as DNA: TGTGCCAGTAGTATCATGGAGACCCAGTACTTC.